A selection of T cell receptor beta chains follows, all from one sample in a study of blood T cell repertoires in COVID-19. Sequencing used immunoSEQ multiplex PCR; TCRdb keeps in-frame clones, though not all of them. This sample yields about 90,000 clones, of which about 88% are seen a single time; more than 1.5% belongs to the top ten. The sample comprised peripheral blood. The receptor source for this set is a man aged 80 or over with acute or convalescent COVID-19. Both conserved end residues are part of each CDR3. Clone size, where shown, is once, few, many, or a class for clones that have expanded.

>TRBV6-2/TRBV6-3|.|TRBJ2-1|18
CASSYDTARPGGQGEQFF
>TRBV7-9|once|TRBJ2-2|16
CASSSPGEAGTGELFF
>TRBV19|few|TRBJ2-2|15
CASTPGQGFPGELFF
>TRBV6-6|.|TRBJ2-3|12
CASSYQADTQYF
>TRBV7-2|once|TRBJ2-1|18
CASSLVGLAGVNGDEQFF
>TRBV7-2|.|TRBJ1-1|14
CASSTRTGDTEAFF
>TRBV24-1|.|TRBJ2-1|15
CATSGGGRGYNEQFF
>TRBV15|once|TRBJ1-1|18
CATSRDRRGPSMNTEAFF
>TRBV7-3|few|TRBJ2-2|14
CASRRTGGDGELFF
>TRBV3-1/TRBV3-2|.|TRBJ2-7|15
CASSDQGSLTNEQYF
>TRBV24-1|.|TRBJ2-1|15
CATSPRGYPYNEQFF
>TRBV24-1|.|TRBJ2-5|17
CATSDSVAGGYQETQYF
>TRBV24-1|.|TRBJ1-2|11
CATSTGWGYTF
>TRBV6-1|.|TRBJ1-5|15
CASSEATMGNQPQHF
>TRBV30|.|TRBJ1-6|16
CAWSVLQGAWGSPLHF
>TRBV28|.|TRBJ2-1|16
CASRRQGLAAGVRQFF
>TRBV11-2|.|TRBJ2-5|14
CASSPMGGQETQYF
>TRBV19|.|TRBJ2-3|15
CASSIGLASTDTQYF
>TRBV5-1|.|TRBJ1-6|15
CASSSDRMKNSPLHF
>TRBV28|.|TRBJ1-2|19
CASSLIAAGANRANYGYTF
>TRBV24-1|.|TRBJ1-5|14
CATGGVGPNQPQHF
>TRBV30|.|TRBJ1-2|12
CAWSSPDYGYTF
>TRBV24-1|.|TRBJ2-2|14
CATSDPTGAGELFF
>TRBV3-1/TRBV3-2|.|TRBJ2-5|13
CATQRERGETQYF